This T cell receptor (beta chain) is drawn from a study of Tregs in tolerant kidney transplant recipients. TCRdb's table, derived via immunoSEQ multiplex PCR, lists solely in-frame clones and lacks some. The sample has over 50,000 clones; around 82% are singletons. This CDR3 region has 14 residues. The V end was cut by 5 bases, the J end by 3 bases, with 11 bases between. The germline CDR1 and CDR2 sequences are LGHNT and FRNRAP. The sequenced sample was CD4+ T cells from blood. The genes are TRBV12-5 and TRBJ1-3, with a tentative D call TRBD1 (6 bases). The TCR comes from a human donor in good health. In DNA, the CDR3 is TGTGCTAGTGGTCCGGACAGTTTTGGAAACACCATATATTTT. Translation: CASGPDSFGNTIYF.